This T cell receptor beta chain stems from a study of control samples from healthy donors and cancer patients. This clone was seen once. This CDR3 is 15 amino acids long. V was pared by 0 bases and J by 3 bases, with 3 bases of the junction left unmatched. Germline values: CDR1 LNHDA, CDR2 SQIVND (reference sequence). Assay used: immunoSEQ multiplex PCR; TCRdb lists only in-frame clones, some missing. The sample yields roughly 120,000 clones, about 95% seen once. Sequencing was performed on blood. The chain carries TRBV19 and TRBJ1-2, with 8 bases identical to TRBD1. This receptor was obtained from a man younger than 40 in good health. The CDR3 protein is CASSIDGQGHYGYTF. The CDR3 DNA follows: TGTGCCAGTAGTATAGATGGACAGGGCCACTATGGCTACACCTTC.